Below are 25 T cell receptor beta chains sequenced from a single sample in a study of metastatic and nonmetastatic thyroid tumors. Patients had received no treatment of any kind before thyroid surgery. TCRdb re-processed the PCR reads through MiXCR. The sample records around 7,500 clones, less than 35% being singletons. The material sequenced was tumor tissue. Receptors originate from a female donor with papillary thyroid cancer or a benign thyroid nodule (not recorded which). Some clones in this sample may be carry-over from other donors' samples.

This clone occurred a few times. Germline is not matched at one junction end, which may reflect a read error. CDR3 nucleotide sequence: TGTGCCAGCAGCGAATTTACATGGCAAGGGGCCAACGTCCTTACCTTC. Its protein product is CASSEFTWQGANVLTF. This chain links TRBV6-1 with TRBJ2-6; perhaps TRBD1 as D (5 bases). CDR3 size: 16 residues. Germline V lookup: CDR1 MNHNS, CDR2 SASEGT.

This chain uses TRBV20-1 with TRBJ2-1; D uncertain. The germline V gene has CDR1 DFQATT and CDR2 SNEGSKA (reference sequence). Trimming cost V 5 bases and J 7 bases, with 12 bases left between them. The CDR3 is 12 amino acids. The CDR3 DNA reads TGCAGTGCTTGGGTGGAGATAAATGAGCAGTTCTTC. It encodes CSAWVEINEQFF.

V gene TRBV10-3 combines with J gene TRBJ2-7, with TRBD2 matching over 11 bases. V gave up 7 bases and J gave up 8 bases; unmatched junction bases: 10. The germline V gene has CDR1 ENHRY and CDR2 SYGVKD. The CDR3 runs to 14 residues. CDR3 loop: CAIMWTSGYSQQYF. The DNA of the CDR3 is TGTGCCATCATGTGGACTAGCGGGTACAGCCAGCAGTACTTC.

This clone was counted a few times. The CDR3 region has the DNA TGCGGCCGAAGGGTGGGAGAGACCCAGTACTTC. It encodes CGRRVGETQYF. The genes are TRBV20-1 and TRBJ2-5; no clear D gene. The length of the CDR3 is 11 residues. Looked up from germline, CDR1 is DFQATT and CDR2 is SNEGSKA (reference sequence).

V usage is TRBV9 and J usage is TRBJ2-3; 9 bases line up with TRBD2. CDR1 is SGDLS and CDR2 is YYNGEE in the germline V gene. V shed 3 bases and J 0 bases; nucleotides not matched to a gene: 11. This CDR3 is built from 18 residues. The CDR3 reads CASSAPASGVTSTDTQYF. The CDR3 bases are TGTGCCAGCAGCGCCCCAGCTAGCGGGGTGACTAGCACAGATACGCAGTATTTT.

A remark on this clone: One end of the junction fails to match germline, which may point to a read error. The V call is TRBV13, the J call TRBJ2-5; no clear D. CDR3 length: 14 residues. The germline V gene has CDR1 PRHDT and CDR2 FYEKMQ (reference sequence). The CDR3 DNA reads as TGTGCCAGCAGCTTAGTGGCTCTCCAAGATACCCAGTACTTC. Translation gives CASSLVALQDTQYF.

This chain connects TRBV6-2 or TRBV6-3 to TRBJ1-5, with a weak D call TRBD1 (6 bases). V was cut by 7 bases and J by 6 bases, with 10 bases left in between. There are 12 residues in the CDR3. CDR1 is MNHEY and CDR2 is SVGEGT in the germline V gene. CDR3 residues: CASTGVGQPQHF. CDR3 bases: TGTGCCAGCACAGGGGTTGGTCAGCCCCAGCATTTT.

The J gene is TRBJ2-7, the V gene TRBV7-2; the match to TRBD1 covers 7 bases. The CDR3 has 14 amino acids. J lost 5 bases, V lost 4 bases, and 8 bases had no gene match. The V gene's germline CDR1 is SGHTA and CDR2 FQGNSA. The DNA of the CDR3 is TGTGCCAGCAGCTCAACCCAACAGGGGAACGAGCAGTACTTC. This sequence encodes CASSSTQQGNEQYF. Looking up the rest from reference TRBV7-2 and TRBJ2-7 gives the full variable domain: GAGVSQSPSNKVTEKGKDVELRCDPISGHTALYWYRQSLGQGLEFLIYFQGNSAPDKSGLPSDRFSAERTGGSVSTLTIQRTQQEDSAVYLCASSSTQQGNEQYFGPGTRLTVT.

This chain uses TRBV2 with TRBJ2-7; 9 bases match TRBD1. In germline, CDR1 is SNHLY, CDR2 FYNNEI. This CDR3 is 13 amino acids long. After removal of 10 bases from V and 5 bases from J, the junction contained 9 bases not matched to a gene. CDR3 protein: CATRIQGAHEQYF. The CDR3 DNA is TGTGCCACCCGAATACAGGGGGCACACGAGCAGTACTTC.

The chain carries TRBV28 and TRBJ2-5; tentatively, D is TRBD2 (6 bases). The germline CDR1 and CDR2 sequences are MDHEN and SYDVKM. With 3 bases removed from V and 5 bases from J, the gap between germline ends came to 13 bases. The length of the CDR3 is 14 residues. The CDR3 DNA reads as TGTGCCAGCAGTTTTAGTGGAGGGTGGGAGACCCAGTACTTC. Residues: CASSFSGGWETQYF. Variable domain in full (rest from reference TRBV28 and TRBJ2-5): DVKVTQSSRYLVKRTGEKVFLECVQDMDHENMFWYRQDPGLGLRLIYFSYDVKMKEKGDIPEGYSVSREKKERFSLILESASTNQTSMYLCASSFSGGWETQYFGPGTRLLVL.

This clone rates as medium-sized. CDR3 amino acids: CASSLRGVETNEKLFF. CDR3 coding DNA: TGTGCCAGCAGTTTAAGAGGGGTAGAAACTAATGAAAAACTGTTTTTT. This sequence joins TRBV12-3 or TRBV12-4 and TRBJ1-4; TRBD1 is a possible D gene (5 bases). Between the trimmed V and J ends, which lost 2 bases and 1 base, there was a span of 11 bases. This CDR3 region has 16 residues.

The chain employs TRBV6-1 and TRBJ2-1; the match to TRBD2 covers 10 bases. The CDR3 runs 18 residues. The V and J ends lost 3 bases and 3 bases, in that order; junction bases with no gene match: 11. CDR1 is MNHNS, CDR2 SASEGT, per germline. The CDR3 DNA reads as TGTGCCAGCAGTGACAGGCTAGCGGGAGTGGGCCGCTACAATGAGCAGTTCTTC. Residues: CASSDRLAGVGRYNEQFF.

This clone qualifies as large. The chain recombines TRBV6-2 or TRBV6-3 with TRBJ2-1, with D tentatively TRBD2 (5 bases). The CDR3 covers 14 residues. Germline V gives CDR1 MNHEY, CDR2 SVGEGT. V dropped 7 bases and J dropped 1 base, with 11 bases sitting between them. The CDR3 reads CASTREGSYNEQFF. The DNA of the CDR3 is TGTGCCAGCACACGGGAAGGGTCCTACAATGAGCAGTTCTTC.

CDR3 residues: CASSFPRGPLGYTF. The CDR3 nucleotides read TGTGCCAGCAGCTTCCCCAGGGGACCACTTGGCTACACCTTC. The rearrangement links TRBV7-9 to TRBJ1-2, with D possibly being TRBD1 (6 bases). The germline V and J ends were trimmed by 3 bases and 7 bases, with 15 bases remaining between them. In germline, CDR1 is SEHNR, CDR2 FQNEAQ (reference sequence). This CDR3 region has 14 residues. The complete variable domain, with remaining parts taken from reference TRBV7-9 and TRBJ1-2, reads DTGVSQNPRHKITKRGQNVTFRCDPISEHNRLYWYRQTLGQGPEFLTYFQNEAQLEKSRLLSDRFSAERPKGSFSTLEIQRTEQGDSAMYLCASSFPRGPLGYTFGSGTRLTVV.

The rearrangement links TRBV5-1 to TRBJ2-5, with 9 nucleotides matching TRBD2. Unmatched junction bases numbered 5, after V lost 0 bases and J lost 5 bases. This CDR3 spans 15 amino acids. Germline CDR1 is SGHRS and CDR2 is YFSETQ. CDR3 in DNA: TGCGCCAGCAGCTTGGATGGGACTAGCACGGAGACCCAGTACTTC. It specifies CASSLDGTSTETQYF.

In DNA form, the CDR3 reads TGTGCCAGCAGCCGGACCGAAGCTAGCTACGAGCAGTACTTC. It codes for CASSRTEASYEQYF. The chain links TRBV7-2 to TRBJ2-7; no firm D call. Per the germline V gene, CDR1 is SGHTA and CDR2 is FQGNSA. CDR3 length: 14 residues. V lost 5 bases and J 3 bases, leaving 14 bases between the germline ends. Drawing the rest from reference TRBV7-2 and TRBJ2-7, the complete variable domain is GAGVSQSPSNKVTEKGKDVELRCDPISGHTALYWYRQSLGQGLEFLIYFQGNSAPDKSGLPSDRFSAERTGGSVSTLTIQRTQQEDSAVYLCASSRTEASYEQYFGPGTRLTVT.

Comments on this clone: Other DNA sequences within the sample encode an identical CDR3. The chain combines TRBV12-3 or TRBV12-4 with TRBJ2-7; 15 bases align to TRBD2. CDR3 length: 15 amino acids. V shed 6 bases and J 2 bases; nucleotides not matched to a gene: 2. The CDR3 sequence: CASRGLAGGPYEQYF. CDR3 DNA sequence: TGTGCCAGCAGGGGACTAGCGGGGGGTCCCTACGAGCAGTACTTC.

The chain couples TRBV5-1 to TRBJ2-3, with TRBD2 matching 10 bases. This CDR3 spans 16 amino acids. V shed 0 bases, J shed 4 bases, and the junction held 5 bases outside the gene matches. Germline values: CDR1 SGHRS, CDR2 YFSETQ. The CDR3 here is CASSLASGSGSDTQYF. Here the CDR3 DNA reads TGCGCCAGCAGCTTGGCTAGCGGGAGTGGGTCAGATACGCAGTATTTT.

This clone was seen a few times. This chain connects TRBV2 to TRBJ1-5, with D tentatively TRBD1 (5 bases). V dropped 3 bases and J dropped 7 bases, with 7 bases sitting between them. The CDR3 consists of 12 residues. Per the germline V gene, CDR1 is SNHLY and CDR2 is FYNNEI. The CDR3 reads CASSDRAQPQHF. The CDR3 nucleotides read TGTGCCAGCAGTGACAGGGCCCAGCCCCAGCATTTT.

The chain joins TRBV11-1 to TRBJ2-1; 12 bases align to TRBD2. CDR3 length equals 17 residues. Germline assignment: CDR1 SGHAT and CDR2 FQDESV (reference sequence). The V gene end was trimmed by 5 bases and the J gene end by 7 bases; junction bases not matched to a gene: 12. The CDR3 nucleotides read TGTGCCAGCAGCCCTCGGAGGCTAGCGGGGGGGAGGAATGAGCAGTTCTTC. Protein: CASSPRRLAGGRNEQFF.

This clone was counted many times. The chain's CDR3 is CATSGAGNTGELFF. The CDR3 DNA is TGTGCCACCAGTGGCGCTGGTAACACCGGGGAGCTGTTTTTT. V and J are TRBV24-1 and TRBJ2-2; D unclear. This CDR3 is 14 amino acids long. Trimming cost V 5 bases and J 2 bases, with 8 bases left between them. Germline V gene lookup returns CDR1 KGHDR and CDR2 SFDVKD.

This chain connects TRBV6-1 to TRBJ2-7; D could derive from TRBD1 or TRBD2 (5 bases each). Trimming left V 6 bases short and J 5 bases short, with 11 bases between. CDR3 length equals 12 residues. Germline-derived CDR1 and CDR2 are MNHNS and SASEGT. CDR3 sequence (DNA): TGTGCCAGCAGGGGGGATCTGAACGAGCAGTACTTC. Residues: CASRGDLNEQYF.

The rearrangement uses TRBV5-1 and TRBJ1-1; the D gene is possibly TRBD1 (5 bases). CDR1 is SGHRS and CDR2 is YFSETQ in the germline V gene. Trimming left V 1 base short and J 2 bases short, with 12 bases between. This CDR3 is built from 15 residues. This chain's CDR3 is CASSLYPTGNTEAFF. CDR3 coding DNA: TGCGCCAGCAGCTTGTACCCAACAGGAAACACTGAAGCTTTCTTT.

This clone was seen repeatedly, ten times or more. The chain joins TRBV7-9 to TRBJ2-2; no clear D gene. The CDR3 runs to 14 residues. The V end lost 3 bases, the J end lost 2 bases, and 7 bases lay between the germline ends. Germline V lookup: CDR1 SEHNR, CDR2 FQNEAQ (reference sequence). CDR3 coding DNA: TGTGCCAGCAGCTTGCGAATTAACACCGGGGAGCTGTTTTTT. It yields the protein CASSLRINTGELFF.

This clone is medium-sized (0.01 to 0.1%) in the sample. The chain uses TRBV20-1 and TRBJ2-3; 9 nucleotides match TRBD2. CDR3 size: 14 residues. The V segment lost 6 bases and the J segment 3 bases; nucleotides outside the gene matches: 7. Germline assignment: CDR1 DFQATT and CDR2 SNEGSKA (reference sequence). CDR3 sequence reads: CSAPTSGQTDTQYF. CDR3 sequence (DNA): TGCAGTGCCCCGACTAGCGGCCAAACAGATACGCAGTATTTT.